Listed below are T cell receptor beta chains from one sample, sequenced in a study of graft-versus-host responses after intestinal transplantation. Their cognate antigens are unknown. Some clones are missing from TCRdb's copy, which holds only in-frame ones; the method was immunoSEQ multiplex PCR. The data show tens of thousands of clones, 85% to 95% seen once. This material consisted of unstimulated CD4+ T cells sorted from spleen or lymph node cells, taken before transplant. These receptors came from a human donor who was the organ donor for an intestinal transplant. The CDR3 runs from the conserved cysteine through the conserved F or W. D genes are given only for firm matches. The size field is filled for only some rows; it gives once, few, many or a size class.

CASSPLGGVQETQYF TGTGCCAGCTCACCACTCGGGGGGGTTCAAGAGACCCAGTACTTC - TRBD2 TRBJ2-5 TRBV18
CASTTSGGRAGELFF TGTGCCAGTACCACGAGCGGGGGGCGCGCCGGGGAGCTGTTTTTT - TRBD2 TRBJ2-2 TRBV19
CASSEVRANYGYTF TGTGCCAGCAGTGAGGTCAGAGCTAACTATGGCTACACCTTC - - TRBJ1-2 TRBV2
CASSPGQGLGETQYF TGTGCCAGCAGCCCCGGACAGGGATTGGGAGAGACCCAGTACTTC - TRBD1 TRBJ2-5 TRBV11-3
CASSLSVRLAGGGTGELFF TGTGCCAGCAGTTTATCGGTCAGACTAGCGGGGGGCGGGACCGGGGAGCTGTTTTTT - TRBD2 TRBJ2-2 TRBV27
CASGLVLGAQPHEQYF TGTGCTAGTGGTTTGGTACTAGGGGCCCAACCCCACGAGCAGTACTTC - - TRBJ2-7 TRBV12-5
CASSSGQGGYGYTF TGTGCCAGTAGTAGCGGACAGGGAGGCTATGGCTACACCTTC - TRBD1 TRBJ1-2 TRBV19
CASSPTSGGDNEQFF TGTGCCAGCAGCCCAACTAGCGGGGGAGACAATGAGCAGTTCTTC - TRBD2 TRBJ2-1 TRBV6-5
CASSLGQGQGTQYF TGTGCCAGCAGCTTGGGACAGGGTCAGGGTACGCAGTATTTT - TRBD1 TRBJ2-3 TRBV7-3
CSVVRRGDNTEAFF TGCAGCGTCGTCCGTAGAGGGGATAACACTGAAGCTTTCTTT - - TRBJ1-1 TRBV29-1
CATSRSFSGGGETQYF TGTGCCACCAGCAGGTCCTTTAGCGGGGGCGGAGAGACCCAGTACTTC - TRBD2 TRBJ2-5 TRBV15
CASSLTGQFNSPLHF TGTGCCAGCAGCTTAACGGGACAGTTTAATTCACCCCTCCACTTT once TRBD1 TRBJ1-6 TRBV7-3
CASSLLGLPSYEQYF TGTGCCAGCAGTTTATTGGGACTTCCTTCCTACGAGCAGTACTTC - - TRBJ2-7 TRBV27
CASSEEGAAPPSFETQYF TGTGCCAGCAGTGAAGAGGGGGCGGCCCCGCCGAGTTTTGAGACCCAGTACTTC - TRBD1 TRBJ2-5 TRBV25-1
CASTLSYNEQFF TGTGCCAGCACCCTATCCTACAATGAGCAGTTCTTC - - TRBJ2-1 TRBV6-1
CAIGPQETQYF TGTGCCATCGGGCCACAAGAGACCCAGTACTTC - - TRBJ2-5 TRBV10-3
CASTRSGFKDQPQHF TGTGCTAGCACCCGCTCAGGGTTTAAGGATCAGCCCCAGCATTTT once - TRBJ1-5 TRBV7-7
CASRDRFLADTQYF TGTGCCAGCCGCGACCGTTTCCTCGCGGATACGCAGTATTTT - - TRBJ2-3 TRBV6-1
CASSGGQGSGNTIYF TGTGCCAGCAGCGGGGGTCAAGGGTCCGGAAACACCATATATTTT - - TRBJ1-3 TRBV7-9
CAISRGRNSPLHF TGTGCCATTTCCAGGGGGCGGAATTCACCCCTCCACTTT - TRBD1 TRBJ1-6 TRBV10-3
CASSIGLAEETQYF TGTGCCAGCAGCATAGGACTAGCAGAAGAGACCCAGTACTTC - TRBD2 TRBJ2-5 TRBV9
CASSLTGTGPYNEQFF TGTGCCAGCAGCTTAACCGGGACAGGGCCCTACAATGAGCAGTTCTTC - TRBD1 TRBJ2-1 TRBV7-9
CASSSSGREETQYF TGTGCCAGCAGCTCTAGCGGGAGAGAAGAGACCCAGTACTTC - TRBD2 TRBJ2-5 TRBV7-2
CASSSARGVGNTEAFF TGTGCCAGCAGTTCGGCCAGGGGAGTCGGGAACACTGAAGCTTTCTTT once - TRBJ1-1 TRBV27
CASSEKEGQLNTEAFF TGTGCCAGCAGTGAAAAAGAGGGACAGTTGAACACTGAAGCTTTCTTT - TRBD1 TRBJ1-1 TRBV25-1
CASSSRSGYEQYF TGTGCCAGCTCCTCCCGAAGTGGCTACGAGCAGTACTTC - - TRBJ2-7 TRBV6-5
CASSPRGNWYEQYF TGTGCCAGCAGTCCTCGGGGGAACTGGTACGAGCAGTACTTC - - TRBJ2-7 TRBV6-5
CSAALSPRNTIYF TGCAGCGCAGCTCTGTCACCCAGAAACACCATATATTTT - - TRBJ1-3 TRBV29-1
CASSPPGQAGNTIYF TGCGCCAGCAGTCCCCCCGGACAGGCTGGAAACACCATATATTTT - TRBD1 TRBJ1-3 TRBV5-1
CASSVTGWITDTQYF TGTGCCAGCAGCGTGACAGGGTGGATCACAGATACGCAGTATTTT - TRBD1 TRBJ2-3 TRBV11-2
CASSDGRTDTQYF TGTGCCAGCAGTGACGGGCGGACAGATACGCAGTATTTT - - TRBJ2-3 TRBV2
CAISVRGGYEQETQYF TGTGCCATCAGTGTTAGAGGGGGCTACGAACAAGAGACCCAGTACTTC - TRBD1 TRBJ2-5 TRBV10-3
CASSIRNEKLFF TGTGCCAGCAGCATCAGGAATGAAAAACTGTTTTTT - - TRBJ1-4 TRBV5-4
CASSQDLGVVYGYTF TGCGCCAGCAGCCAAGATCTGGGAGTTGTATATGGCTACACCTTC - - TRBJ1-2 TRBV4-3
CASRGDGLGGYTF TGTGCCAGCAGGGGGGACGGGTTAGGTGGCTACACCTTC - - TRBJ1-2 TRBV2
CASSYSFGGFPLHF TGTGCCAGCAGTTACTCGTTTGGGGGATTCCCCCTCCACTTT - - TRBJ1-6 TRBV6-6
CASSLLTAGRDNSPLHF TGTGCCAGCAGCTTATTGACAGCCGGGCGGGATAATTCACCCCTCCACTTT - - TRBJ1-6 TRBV13
CAISDPRGGRTDTQYF TGTGCCATCAGTGACCCAAGGGGGGGGCGGACAGATACGCAGTATTTT - - TRBJ2-3 TRBV10-3
CASSETQLEAFF TGTGCCAGCAGTGAAACCCAACTTGAAGCTTTCTTT - - TRBJ1-1 TRBV6-1
CASSIPSGGAGDTQYF TGTGCCAGTAGTATCCCAAGCGGGGGGGCCGGAGATACGCAGTATTTT - TRBD2 TRBJ2-3 TRBV19
CASSIGQSGNTIYF TGTGCCAGTAGTATCGGACAGTCTGGAAACACCATATATTTT - - TRBJ1-3 TRBV19
CASSHRGDTLETQYF TGTGCCAGCAGCCACCGAGGAGACACCTTGGAGACCCAGTACTTC - - TRBJ2-5 TRBV5-4
CASSDNAGLAGVETQYF TGTGCCAGCAGCGACAATGCCGGGTTAGCGGGGGTAGAGACCCAGTACTTC - TRBD2 TRBJ2-5 TRBV9
CASSLRQGRGYGYTF TGTGCCAGCAGCCTAAGACAGGGACGCGGCTATGGCTACACCTTC once TRBD1 TRBJ1-2 TRBV5-6
CASREGPKTYNEQFF TGTGCCAGCAGGGAGGGACCGAAGACCTACAATGAGCAGTTCTTC once - TRBJ2-1 TRBV5-4
CASSPQGASGGARETQYF TGCGCCAGCAGCCCGCAAGGTGCCAGCGGGGGGGCCAGGGAGACCCAGTACTTC - TRBD2 TRBJ2-5 TRBV4-1
CASSLGPGPYGYTF TGCGCCAGCAGCTTGGGTCCGGGTCCCTATGGCTACACCTTC - - TRBJ1-2 TRBV5-1
CASSIRRGEEDTQYF TGTGCCAGCAGTATTCGTCGCGGGGAGGAAGATACGCAGTATTTT - - TRBJ2-3 TRBV2
CASSPPTYEQYF TGTGCCAGCAGCCCACCCACCTACGAGCAGTACTTC - - TRBJ2-7 TRBV7-2
CASRIVTGSYEQYF TGTGCCAGCAGGATAGTAACAGGTTCCTACGAGCAGTACTTC once - TRBJ2-7 TRBV6-6
CAAAPGTGGLNEQFF TGTGCCGCCGCCCCCGGGACAGGGGGCCTGAATGAGCAGTTCTTC - TRBD1 TRBJ2-1 TRBV10-3
CASSLHWRGPQETQYF TGTGCCAGCAGCTTACATTGGCGGGGGCCACAAGAGACCCAGTACTTC once - TRBJ2-5 TRBV7-9
CASTQTGQGDFEQYF TGTGCCAGTACCCAGACCGGACAGGGCGATTTCGAGCAGTACTTC - TRBD1 TRBJ2-7 TRBV19
CASSPLRVPYNEQFF TGTGCCAGCTCACCACTCAGGGTTCCCTACAATGAGCAGTTCTTC few - TRBJ2-1 TRBV18